This entry lists 9 T cell receptor beta chains sequenced from one sample in a study of T cells in Graves' hyperthyroidism and ophthalmopathy (dated by TCRdb to between 2019 and 2020). The receptor library was made with multiplex PCR. For sequencing, an Illumina HiSeq 2000 was employed. The TCR beta CDR3 regions were amplified from RNA transcripts. The TCR CDR3 was subjected to a first round of RT-PCR using the HTBI primer set and the Qiagen OneStep RT-PCR kit. TCRdb cleaned the public reads at Q25 with fastp, built clones with MiXCR and kept in-frame beta chains. Each entry merges the rows of one CDR3 protein and shows their most common DNA and genes. The sample records a few hundred thousand distinct CDR3 sequences, around 46% of which are singletons. The leading ten clones occupy around 7.7% of the sample. Material for sequencing was peripheral blood or thyroid tissue (not recorded which). Receptor source: a woman aged 18-29 years with Graves' hyperthyroidism.

A note on this clonotype: This may be a read error, as it is one base from a much larger clone. The chain couples TRBV4-1 to TRBJ2-7; D may match TRBD1 or TRBD2 (5 bases each). Germline V gene lookup returns CDR1 MGHRA and CDR2 YSYEKL. V was cut by 3 bases and J by 1 base, with 16 bases left in between. The CDR3 is 16 amino acids. The DNA of the CDR3 is TGCGCCAGCAGCCAGCACTACCGGGACGAGTCCTACGAGCAGTACTTC. Amino acids: CASSQHYRDESYEQYF.

A remark on this clonotype: Sequence at one end of the junction differs from germline and may be a read error. V is TRBV2 and J is TRBJ1-2, with D possibly being TRBD1 (6 bases). The CDR3 is made up of 13 amino acids. CDR1 and CDR2 from the germline V gene are SNHLY and FYNNEI. The CDR3 DNA follows: TGTGCCATCAGTGACAGAACAGGGTATGGCTACACCTTC. Translating it yields CAISDRTGYGYTF.

At least ten counts were recorded for this clonotype. This rearrangement joins TRBV20-1 to TRBJ1-2; D is unclear. This CDR3 is 12 amino acids long. V lost 3 bases and J 2 bases, leaving 7 bases between the germline ends. CDR1 DFQATT and CDR2 SNEGSKA come from the germline V gene (reference sequence). In nucleotides, the CDR3 is TGCAGTGCTAGGACCCGGAACTATGGCTACACCTTC. Encoded protein: CSARTRNYGYTF.

This clonotype has ten or more counts. The chain's CDR3 is CASSYSSGGYTGELFF. CDR3 coding DNA: TGTGCCAGCAGTTACTCTTCGGGAGGGTACACCGGGGAGCTGTTTTTT. The gene calls are TRBV6-5 and TRBJ2-2; 8 bases fit TRBD2. V shed 0 bases, J shed 3 bases, and the junction held 3 bases outside the gene matches. The CDR3 has 16 residues. The germline CDR1 and CDR2 sequences are MNHEY and SVGAGI.

This clonotype showed up many times. The chain carries TRBV27 and TRBJ2-5; the match to TRBD2 covers 8 bases. Germline V gives CDR1 MNHEY, CDR2 SMNVEV (reference sequence). This CDR3 has 15 residues. Trimming at V came to 0 bases and at J to 3 bases, leaving 3 bases not matched to a gene. The CDR3 bases are TGTGCCAGCAGTTTATCAGGGCGGGAGGAAGAGACCCAGTACTTC. It encodes CASSLSGREEETQYF.

This clonotype was counted once. The V call is TRBV19, the J call TRBJ1-1, with 7 bases aligning to TRBD1. The CDR3 covers 15 residues. CDR1 and CDR2 from the germline V gene are LNHDA and SQIVND (reference sequence). J was trimmed by 4 bases and V by 0 bases; bases with no gene match: 5. The DNA of the CDR3 is TGTGCCAGTAGTATAGATCAAGAGGGGGCCACTGAAGCTTTCTTT. It specifies CASSIDQEGATEAFF. Full variable domain (missing parts from reference TRBV19 and TRBJ1-1): DGGITQSPKYLFRKEGQNVTLSCEQNLNHDAMYWYRQDPGQGLRLIYYSQIVNDFQKGDIAEGYSVSREKKESFPLTVTSAQKNPTAFYLCASSIDQEGATEAFFGQGTRLTVV.

This clonotype was counted once. CDR3 loop: CSSFGSRDAETQYF. CDR3 coding DNA: TGCAGCAGCTTCGGGTCTCGGGACGCAGAGACCCAGTACTTC. The rearrangement uses TRBV29-1 and TRBJ2-5; D assignment may be TRBD1 or TRBD2 (5 bases each). The V gene lost 8 bases and the J gene lost 4 bases, with 20 bases spanning the gap. This CDR3 spans 14 amino acids. Per germline, CDR1 SQVTM and CDR2 ANQGSEA.

To note about this clonotype: A read error is possible here, since a much larger clone lies one base away. CDR3 residues: CASSGSAFDEQYF. The CDR3 DNA follows: TGTGCCAGCAGTGGATCGGCATTCGACGAGCAGTACTTC. This sequence joins TRBV2 and TRBJ2-7, with D unresolved. Germline assignment: CDR1 SNHLY and CDR2 FYNNEI. The length of the CDR3 is 13 residues. V lost 4 bases to trimming and J lost 5 bases, with 12 bases between them.

This clonotype was seen a handful of times. A read error may produce the germline difference seen at one junction end. The rearrangement joins TRBV2 to TRBJ2-7, with 8 positions matching TRBD2. CDR1 SNHLY and CDR2 FYNNEI come from the germline V gene. CDR3 length equals 16 residues. Written as DNA, the CDR3 is TGCGCCAGCAGCCTAGAACCGGGACTAGATTTTTACGAGCAGTACTTC. Its translation is CASSLEPGLDFYEQYF.